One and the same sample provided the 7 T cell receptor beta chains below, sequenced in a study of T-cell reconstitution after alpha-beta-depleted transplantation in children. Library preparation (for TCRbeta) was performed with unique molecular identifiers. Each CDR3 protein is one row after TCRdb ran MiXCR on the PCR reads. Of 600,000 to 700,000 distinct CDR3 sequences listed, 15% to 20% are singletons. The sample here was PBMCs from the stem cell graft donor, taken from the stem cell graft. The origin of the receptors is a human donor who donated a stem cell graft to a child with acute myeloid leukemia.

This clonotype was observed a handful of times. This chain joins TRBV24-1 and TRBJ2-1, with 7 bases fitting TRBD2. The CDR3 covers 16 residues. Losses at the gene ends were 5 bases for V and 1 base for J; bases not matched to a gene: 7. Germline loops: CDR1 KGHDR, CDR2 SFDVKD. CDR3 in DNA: TGTGCCACCAGTGTCGTGGCCGGGGGGTCCTACAATGAGCAGTTCTTC. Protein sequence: CATSVVAGGSYNEQFF.

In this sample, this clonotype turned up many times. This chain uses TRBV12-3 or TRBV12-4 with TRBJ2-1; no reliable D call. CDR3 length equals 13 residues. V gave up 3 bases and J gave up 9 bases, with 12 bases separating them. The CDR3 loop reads CASSFGPKSEQFF. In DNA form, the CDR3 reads TGTGCCAGCAGTTTTGGACCAAAGAGTGAGCAGTTCTTC.

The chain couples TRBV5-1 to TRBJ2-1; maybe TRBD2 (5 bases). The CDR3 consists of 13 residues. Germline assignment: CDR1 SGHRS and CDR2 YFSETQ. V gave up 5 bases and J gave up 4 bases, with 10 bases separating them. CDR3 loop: CASREVGYNEQFF. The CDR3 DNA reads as TGCGCCAGCAGGGAGGTGGGATACAATGAGCAGTTCTTC.

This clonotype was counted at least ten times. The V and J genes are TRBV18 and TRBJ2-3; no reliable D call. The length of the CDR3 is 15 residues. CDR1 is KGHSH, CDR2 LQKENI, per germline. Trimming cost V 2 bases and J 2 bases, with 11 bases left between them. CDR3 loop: CASSPSASSTDTQYF. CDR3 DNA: TGTGCCAGCTCACCAAGTGCCAGCTCCACAGATACGCAGTATTTT.

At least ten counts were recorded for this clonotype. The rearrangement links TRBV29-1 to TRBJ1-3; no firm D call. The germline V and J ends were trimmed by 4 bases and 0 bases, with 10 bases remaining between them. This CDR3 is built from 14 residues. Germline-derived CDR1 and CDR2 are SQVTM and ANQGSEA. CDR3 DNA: TGCAGCGTTGGGGAGGGCCCCTCTGGAAACACCATATATTTT. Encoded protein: CSVGEGPSGNTIYF. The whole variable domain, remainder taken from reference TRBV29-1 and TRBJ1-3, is SAVISQKPSRDICQRGTSLTIQCQVDSQVTMMFWYRQQPGQSLTLIATANQGSEATYESGFVIDKFPISRPNLTFSTLTVSNMSPEDSSIYLCSVGEGPSGNTIYFGEGSWLTVV.

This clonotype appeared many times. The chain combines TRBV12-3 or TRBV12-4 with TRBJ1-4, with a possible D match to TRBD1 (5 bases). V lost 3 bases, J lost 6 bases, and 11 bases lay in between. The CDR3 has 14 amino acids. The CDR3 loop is CASSFSGDDEKLFF. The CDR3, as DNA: TGTGCCAGCAGTTTCTCTGGGGACGATGAAAAACTGTTTTTT.

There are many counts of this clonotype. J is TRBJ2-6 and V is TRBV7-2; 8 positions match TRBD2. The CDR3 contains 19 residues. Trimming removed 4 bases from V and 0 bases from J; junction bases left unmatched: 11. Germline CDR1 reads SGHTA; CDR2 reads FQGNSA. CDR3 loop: CASSSFFGGGYSGANVLTF. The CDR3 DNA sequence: TGTGCCAGCAGCTCGTTCTTCGGCGGGGGGTACTCTGGGGCCAACGTCCTGACTTTC.